The rows below give T cell receptor beta chains drawn from one sample of a study of blood T cell repertoires in COVID-19. The table came from immunoSEQ multiplex PCR; TCRdb's copy has only in-frame clones and leaves some out. The table includes 110,000 to 150,000 clones, 70% to 90% detected once. What was sequenced was PBMCs or T cells enriched from blood (not recorded which). These TCRs come from a man aged 45-65 years who had recovered from COVID-19. The CDR3 runs from the conserved cysteine through the conserved F or W. A D gene is named only where the DNA matches it firmly. Part of the rows lack a size; the others show once, few, many or a class for expanded clones.

NA	TRBV12-3/TRBV12-4	NA	TRBJ2-5	CASSFRETQYF	TGTGCCAGCAGTTTTCGAGAGACCCAGTACTTC
NA	TRBV28	NA	TRBJ1-2	CASSLSGYGYTF	TGTGCCAGCAGTTTATCGGGCTATGGCTACACCTTC
NA	TRBV4-3	NA	TRBJ1-2	CASSQDKGYLNYGYTF	TGCGCCAGCAGCCAAGATAAGGGGTATCTGAACTATGGCTACACCTTC
TRBD1	TRBV15	few	TRBJ2-4	CATSSDRGYGTGKYIQYF	TGTGCCACCAGCAGCGACAGGGGGTATGGGACAGGGAAGTACATTCAGTACTTC
TRBD1	TRBV9	once	TRBJ2-2	CASSERTGLYGELFF	TGTGCCAGCAGCGAAAGGACAGGGCTATACGGGGAGCTGTTTTTT
TRBD1	TRBV28	few	TRBJ1-6	CASRLTGNNSPLHF	TGTGCCAGCAGGTTGACAGGGAATAATTCACCCCTCCACTTT
NA	TRBV12-1	NA	TRBJ2-1	CASSFTDRVNEQFF	TGTGCCAGCAGCTTCACGGACAGGGTGAATGAGCAGTTCTTC
NA	TRBV7-6	NA	TRBJ2-3	CASSLGGHGYDTQYF	TGTGCCAGCAGCTTAGGGGGACACGGGTATGATACGCAGTATTTT
NA	TRBV5-4	NA	TRBJ2-7	CASRLTGDHEQYF	TGTGCCAGCAGACTCACGGGGGACCACGAGCAGTACTTC
TRBD1	TRBV14	NA	TRBJ1-3	CASSPPRDRGRGNTIYF	TGTGCCAGCAGCCCCCCGAGGGACAGGGGGCGAGGGAACACCATATATTTT
NA	TRBV6-2/TRBV6-3	NA	TRBJ2-7	CASSYGTAHYEQYF	TGTGCCAGCAGTTACGGTACAGCCCACTACGAGCAGTACTTC
NA	TRBV28	NA	TRBJ1-6	CASSLVAGNSPLHF	TGTGCCAGCAGTTTGGTAGCGGGGAATTCACCCCTCCACTTT
TRBD1	TRBV5-5	NA	TRBJ1-2	CASSRALDRGNYGYTF	TGTGCCAGCAGCAGGGCCCTGGACAGGGGTAACTATGGCTACACCTTC
TRBD1	TRBV2	NA	TRBJ1-4	CASSRQGTTNEKLFF	TGTGCCAGCAGTCGACAGGGGACAACTAATGAAAAACTGTTTTTT
NA	TRBV3-1/TRBV3-2	NA	TRBJ1-5	CASSLLNSNQPQHF	TGTGCCAGCAGCCTCCTTAATAGCAATCAGCCCCAGCATTTT
TRBD1	TRBV5-1	NA	TRBJ2-4	CASSFLTGGWNIQYF	TGCGCCAGCAGCTTCCTGACAGGGGGCTGGAACATTCAGTACTTC
TRBD1	TRBV19	NA	TRBJ1-1	CASSKRDSTEAFF	TGTGCCAGTAGTAAACGGGACAGCACTGAAGCTTTCTTT
NA	TRBV28	NA	TRBJ2-7	CASRDWDTYEQYF	TGTGCCAGCAGGGATTGGGACACCTACGAGCAGTACTTC
NA	TRBV4-3	NA	TRBJ2-2	CASSHLQGGAGRELFF	TGCGCCAGCAGCCACCTACAAGGGGGGGCTGGCCGGGAGCTGTTTTTT
TRBD1	TRBV3-1/TRBV3-2	NA	TRBJ1-4	CASSQLTGDEKLFF	TGTGCCAGCAGCCAGTTAACAGGGGATGAAAAACTGTTTTTT
TRBD1	TRBV3-1/TRBV3-2	NA	TRBJ2-5	CASSHRNRGSGETQYF	TGTGCCAGCAGCCATCGTAACAGGGGATCGGGGGAGACCCAGTACTTC
NA	TRBV27	few	TRBJ2-2	CASMRGNTGELFF	TGTGCCAGCATGAGAGGGAACACCGGGGAGCTGTTTTTT
NA	TRBV5-6	NA	TRBJ2-1	CASMGRGTLGNEQFF	TGTGCCAGCATGGGGAGGGGGACCCTGGGCAATGAGCAGTTCTTC
NA	TRBV5-1	once	TRBJ2-3	CASSFGGPTDTQYF	TGCGCCAGCAGCTTCGGGGGGCCGACAGATACGCAGTATTTT
TRBD2	TRBV9	once	TRBJ2-2	CASSVHAGENTGELFF	TGTGCCAGCAGCGTACATGCGGGGGAGAACACCGGGGAGCTGTTTTTT
NA	TRBV3-1/TRBV3-2	once	TRBJ2-7	CASSQASGMYF	TGTGCCAGCAGCCAAGCTTCGGGGATGTACTTC
TRBD1	TRBV30	NA	TRBJ2-7	CAWSGGQGLFYEQYF	TGTGCCTGGAGTGGCGGACAGGGCCTATTCTACGAGCAGTACTTC
TRBD1	TRBV4-2	NA	TRBJ1-1	CASRREQGAAFF	TGTGCCAGCAGACGCGAACAGGGGGCAGCTTTCTTT
NA	TRBV11-2	NA	TRBJ2-1	CASSLAAGSGYEQFF	TGTGCCAGCAGCTTAGCGGCCGGGAGCGGGTATGAGCAGTTCTTC
TRBD1	TRBV4-3	once	TRBJ1-1	CASSRRGTAYAMNTEAFF	TGCGCCAGCAGCCGACGCGGGACAGCTTACGCCATGAACACTGAAGCTTTCTTT
NA	TRBV19	NA	TRBJ2-1	CASATGLYEQFF	TGTGCCAGTGCTACCGGACTTTACGAGCAGTTCTTC
NA	TRBV6-5	NA	TRBJ2-1	CASRPGHDNEQFF	TGTGCCAGCAGGCCCGGACACGACAATGAGCAGTTCTTC
TRBD1	TRBV11-2	once	TRBJ1-1	CASSSIRGVGTEAFF	TGTGCCAGCAGCTCAATCAGGGGGGTGGGCACTGAAGCTTTCTTT
NA	TRBV11-1	NA	TRBJ2-5	CASSLGLRQGSVQYF	TGTGCCAGCAGCTTAGGTCTCCGGCAGGGAAGCGTCCAGTACTTC
NA	TRBV7-8	NA	TRBJ1-2	CASSSNRNYGYTF	TGTGCCAGCAGTAGTAACAGGAACTATGGCTACACCTTC
NA	TRBV5-5	NA	TRBJ2-6	CASSLGQGNSGANVLTF	TGTGCCAGCAGCTTGGGTCAGGGGAACTCTGGGGCCAACGTCCTGACTTTC
NA	TRBV4-3	once	TRBJ1-1	CASSQNPAVNTEAFF	TGCGCCAGCAGCCAGAACCCGGCGGTGAACACTGAAGCTTTCTTT
TRBD1	TRBV7-2	NA	TRBJ1-4	CASHSGGTGYEKLFF	TGTGCCAGTCACTCTGGAGGGACAGGGTATGAAAAACTGTTTTTT
TRBD2	TRBV7-8	NA	TRBJ2-3	CASSLRGLGGDTQYF	TGTGCCAGCAGCTTAAGAGGACTAGGAGGCGATACGCAGTATTTT
TRBD2	TRBV3-1/TRBV3-2	NA	TRBJ2-3	CASSFFGTSGSKSTDTQYF	TGTGCCAGCAGCTTCTTCGGGACTAGCGGGAGCAAAAGCACAGATACGCAGTATTTT
TRBD1	TRBV24-1	NA	TRBJ1-3	CATSDTRGTGNTIYF	TGTGCCACCAGTGATACCAGGGGGACTGGAAACACCATATATTTT
NA	TRBV9	once	TRBJ1-6	CASSAGTGSSLRVAPLHF	TGTGCCAGCAGCGCCGGGACTGGATCCTCGCTACGGGTGGCCCCCCTCCACTTT
TRBD1	TRBV6-2/TRBV6-3	NA	TRBJ2-5	CASSYGRTGGETQYF	TGTGCCAGCAGTTACGGCCGAACAGGGGGAGAGACCCAGTACTTC
TRBD1	TRBV5-1	NA	TRBJ2-5	CASSPLPGQQETQYF	TGCGCCAGCAGCCCCCTTCCGGGACAGCAAGAGACCCAGTACTTC
NA	TRBV6-2/TRBV6-3	NA	TRBJ2-5	CASSSRLETQYF	TGTGCCAGCAGTTCCCGACTAGAGACCCAGTACTTC
TRBD2	TRBV7-9	NA	TRBJ2-1	CASSPSHRGEWNEQFF	TGTGCCAGCAGCCCAAGCCACCGGGGGGAGTGGAATGAGCAGTTCTTC
TRBD1	TRBV20-1	NA	TRBJ1-2	CSASVGTGVYGYTF	TGCAGTGCTAGTGTCGGGACAGGGGTGTATGGCTACACCTTC
NA	TRBV7-9	once	TRBJ2-6	CASSLDVSYSGANVLTF	TGTGCCAGCAGCTTAGACGTCAGTTACTCTGGGGCCAACGTCCTGACTTTC
NA	TRBV7-6	NA	TRBJ1-4	CASSRDVRGHEKLFF	TGTGCCAGCAGCAGAGACGTGAGAGGCCATGAAAAACTGTTTTTT
NA	TRBV28	NA	TRBJ1-3	CASSRPWQGSSGNTIYF	TGTGCCAGCAGCCGCCCCTGGCAGGGGAGCTCTGGAAACACCATATATTTT